This TCR beta chain was captured in a study of glioma-infiltrating T cells. Losses at the gene ends were 8 bases for V and 10 bases for J; bases not matched to a gene: 10. The CDR3 has 14 amino acids. CDR1 is MNHEY, CDR2 SMNVEV, per germline (reference sequence). TCR alpha and beta CDR3 regions were amplified from RNA using iRepertoire nested multiplex PCR. TCRdb reprocessed the multiplex PCR reads with MiXCR, giving one entry per CDR3 protein. In the table there are some 150,000 distinct CDR3 sequences, 39% of which are singletons. Sequencing input: glioma tissue, nonneoplastic brain tissue, or PBMCs (not recorded which). The chain employs TRBV27 and TRBJ1-6; 8 bases map to TRBD1. The receptor comes from a human donor with low-grade glioma or glioblastoma, undergoing nonglioma brain surgery, or in good health (not recorded which). The CDR3 spells CASSPDRGGSPLHF. In nucleotides, the CDR3 is TGTGCCAGCTCACCAGACAGGGGTGGCTCACCCCTCCACTTT.